The 10 T cell receptor beta chains in this list originate from one sample, sequenced in a study of blood T cell repertoires in COVID-19. Sequencing used immunoSEQ multiplex PCR; TCRdb keeps in-frame clones, though not all of them. This table holds 80,000 or so clones, roughly nine tenths found once. The specimen was peripheral blood. The receptors originated from a man over 45 with acute or convalescent COVID-19.

This chain links TRBV7-6 with TRBJ1-3, with a weak D call TRBD1 (6 bases). Trimming removed 8 bases from V and 4 bases from J, with 18 bases in between. Germline CDR1 SGHVS, CDR2 FNYEAQ. The CDR3 runs to 15 residues. This CDR3 reads CASGLGRTAGNTIYF. DNA of the CDR3: TGTGCCAGCGGGCTTGGTAGGACAGCCGGAAACACCATATATTTT.

V gene TRBV5-5 combines with J gene TRBJ1-6, with 7 bases aligning to TRBD1. Trimming at V came to 6 bases and at J to 9 bases, leaving 15 bases not matched to a gene. The CDR3 spans 16 residues. CDR1 is SGHKS and CDR2 is YYEKEE in the germline V gene (reference sequence). CDR3 loop: CASTLSWPGGFSPLHF. DNA of the CDR3: TGTGCCAGCACCCTTTCGTGGCCAGGGGGATTTTCACCCCTCCACTTT.

The chain carries TRBV5-1 and TRBJ1-3, with D uncertain. The germline V and J ends were trimmed by 4 bases and 0 bases, with 8 bases remaining between them. CDR1 is SGHRS, CDR2 YFSETQ, per germline. This CDR3 is built from 14 residues. The CDR3 nucleotides read TGCGCCAGCAGCGATACAGTCTCTGGAAACACCATATATTTT. This sequence encodes CASSDTVSGNTIYF.

V gene TRBV19 combines with J gene TRBJ1-2, with D unclear. The CDR3 runs 13 residues. With 6 bases removed from V and 4 bases from J, the gap between germline ends came to 12 bases. Germline-derived CDR1 and CDR2 are LNHDA and SQIVND (reference sequence). The CDR3 region has the DNA TGTGCCAGTAGCCCATCGGTTGGCTATGGCTACACCTTC. Translating gives CASSPSVGYGYTF.

In this sample, this clone turned up once. The rearrangement joins TRBV7-2 to TRBJ1-1; 10 bases align to TRBD1. The length of the CDR3 is 17 residues. V shed 5 bases and J 3 bases; nucleotides not matched to a gene: 12. Germline V gene lookup returns CDR1 SGHTA and CDR2 FQGNSA. CDR3 DNA sequence: TGTGCCAGCAGCATAGGGGGGACAGGGGAACGCGACACTGAAGCTTTCTTT. Protein: CASSIGGTGERDTEAFF.

The chain recombines TRBV4-1 with TRBJ1-3, with D tentatively TRBD1 (5 bases). Germline values: CDR1 MGHRA, CDR2 YSYEKL. The length of the CDR3 is 17 residues. V lost 0 bases, J lost 6 bases, and 18 bases lay in between. The CDR3 coding sequence is TGCGCCAGCAGCCAAGATAATGGGAAGGGACTTGAAAACACCATATATTTT. Residues: CASSQDNGKGLENTIYF.

The V gene is TRBV28, the J gene TRBJ2-7; TRBD1 matches 9 bases. The CDR3 length is 15 residues. Germline CDR1 MDHEN, CDR2 SYDVKM. J gave up 2 bases and V 6 bases, and 8 bases lay outside the gene matches. This CDR3 is CASRLQGARTYEQYF. The CDR3 DNA is TGTGCCAGCAGGTTACAGGGGGCTAGGACCTACGAGCAGTACTTC.

The rearrangement links TRBV11-2 to TRBJ1-1; TRBD1 matches 9 bases. The CDR3 covers 14 residues. The V gene end was trimmed by 5 bases and the J gene end by 7 bases; junction bases not matched to a gene: 8. CDR1 and CDR2 (germline): SGHAT, FQNNGV. CDR3 DNA: TGTGCCAGCAGCCAAGACAGGGGGTCAGGTGAAGCTTTCTTT. Its protein is CASSQDRGSGEAFF.

This clone occurred a few times. The chain couples TRBV14 to TRBJ1-4; D is unclear. The CDR3 sequence is 16 residues long. Germline CDR1 is SGHDN and CDR2 is FVKESK. Trimming shortened V by 4 bases and J by 0 bases, and 12 bases separated the two germline ends. CDR3 sequence (DNA): TGTGCCAGCAGCCTAGGACGGGATGCAACTAATGAAAAACTGTTTTTT. Protein: CASSLGRDATNEKLFF.

The chain recombines TRBV7-2 with TRBJ1-6, with 9 bases matching TRBD1. CDR1 and CDR2 (germline): SGHTA, FQGNSA. V gave up 1 base and J gave up 7 bases; unmatched junction bases: 5. This CDR3 has 16 residues. This chain's CDR3 is CASSLGPGQGNSPLHF. The CDR3 coding sequence is TGTGCCAGCAGCTTAGGCCCCGGACAGGGGAATTCACCCCTCCACTTT.